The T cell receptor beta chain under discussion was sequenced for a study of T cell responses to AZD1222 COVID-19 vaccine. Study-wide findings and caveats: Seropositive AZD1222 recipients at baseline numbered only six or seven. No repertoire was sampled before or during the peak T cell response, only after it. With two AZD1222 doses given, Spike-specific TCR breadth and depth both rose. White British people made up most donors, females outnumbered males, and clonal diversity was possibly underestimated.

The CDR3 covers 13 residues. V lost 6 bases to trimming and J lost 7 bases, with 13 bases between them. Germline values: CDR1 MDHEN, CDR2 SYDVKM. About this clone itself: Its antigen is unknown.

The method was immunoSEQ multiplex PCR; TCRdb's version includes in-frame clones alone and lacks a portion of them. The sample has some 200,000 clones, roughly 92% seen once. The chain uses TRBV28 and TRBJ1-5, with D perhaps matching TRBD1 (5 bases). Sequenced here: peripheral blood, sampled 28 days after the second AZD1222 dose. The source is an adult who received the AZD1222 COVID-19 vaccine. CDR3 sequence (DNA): TGTGCCAGCAGGGGGGGGAAGGTGCAGCCCCAGCATTTT. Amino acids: CASRGGKVQPQHF.